A single sample gave rise to the 9 T cell receptor beta chains below, sequenced in a study of blood T cell repertoires in COVID-19. Sequencing was performed with immunoSEQ multiplex PCR; in TCRdb, only in-frame clones are kept and a portion is missing. Of some 300,000 clones in the sample, over 90% were seen once. The specimen sequenced was PBMCs or T cells enriched from blood (not recorded which). These receptors came from a woman aged 30 to 39 who had been exposed to COVID-19.

CDR3 protein: CASRARSRSGGANYEQYF. DNA of the CDR3: TGCGCCAGCAGAGCCCGGAGTCGTAGCGGGGGGGCCAACTACGAGCAGTACTTC. The chain joins TRBV10-2 to TRBJ2-7, with 11 positions matching TRBD2. CDR3 length: 18 amino acids. V gave up 6 bases and J gave up 3 bases; unmatched junction bases: 16. CDR1 is WSHSY, CDR2 SAAADI, per germline.

The rearrangement links TRBV3-1 (or the pseudogene TRBV3-2) to TRBJ1-2, with D uncertain. Germline V gene sequence: CDR1 LGHDT, CDR2 YNNKEL (reference sequence). CDR3 length: 13 amino acids. Trimming took 1 base from V and 10 from J, leaving 13 bases between them. The CDR3 here is CASSQASTRFYTF. DNA of the CDR3: TGTGCCAGCAGCCAAGCGTCAACCAGATTCTACACCTTC.

CDR3 in DNA: TGTGCCAGCAGCCCCAGGGACTTGTACGAGCAGTACTTC. Translated, it gives CASSPRDLYEQYF. The chain recombines TRBV12-3 or TRBV12-4 with TRBJ2-7, with a tentative D call TRBD2 (6 bases). Trimming left V 6 bases short and J 4 bases short, with 13 bases between. The CDR3 spans 13 residues.

In this sample, this clone turned up a few times. The V call is TRBV24-1, the J call TRBJ1-2, with 8 nucleotides matching TRBD1. Trimming cost V 7 bases and J 6 bases; bases outside gene matches: 12. This CDR3 is built from 15 residues. The germline gives CDR1 KGHDR, CDR2 SFDVKD. In DNA, the CDR3 is TGTGCCACCAGCGAAGAAAGGACAGGGTTAGATGGCTACACCTTC. Amino acids: CATSEERTGLDGYTF.

J is TRBJ1-1 and V is TRBV7-3; TRBD1 matches at 11 bases. V gave up 5 bases and J gave up 7 bases; unmatched junction bases: 6. The CDR3 contains 14 residues. Germline V gene sequence: CDR1 SGHTA, CDR2 FQGTGA. The CDR3 DNA sequence: TGTGCCAGCAGCCCGGACAGGGGGCATAGTGAAGCTTTCTTT. Residues: CASSPDRGHSEAFF.

The chain has TRBV6-5 and TRBJ2-5; D may be TRBD2 (6 bases). CDR1 MNHEY and CDR2 SVGAGI come from the germline V gene. The V gene lost 8 bases and the J gene lost 4 bases, with 17 bases spanning the gap. The CDR3 sequence is 14 residues long. The CDR3 DNA follows: TGTGCCAGCCTCAAGGCGGGGACCGGAGAGACCCAGTACTTC. Protein product: CASLKAGTGETQYF.

V usage is TRBV7-2 and J usage is TRBJ1-2; 8 bases are shared with TRBD1. This CDR3 is 16 amino acids long. J lost 4 bases, V lost 5 bases, and 12 bases had no gene match. CDR1 and CDR2 (germline): SGHTA, FQGNSA. CDR3 protein: CASSERLTGQAYGYTF. DNA for the CDR3: TGTGCCAGCAGCGAAAGACTTACGGGACAGGCCTATGGCTACACCTTC.

This rearrangement joins TRBV19 to TRBJ1-5; no reliable D call. The V gene lost 4 bases and the J gene lost 5 bases, with 9 bases spanning the gap. The CDR3 length is 13 residues. Germline CDR1 is LNHDA and CDR2 is SQIVND (reference sequence). This CDR3 reads CASSTGIYQPQHF. The CDR3 bases are TGTGCCAGTAGTACGGGAATATATCAGCCCCAGCATTTT.

The chain recombines TRBV14 with TRBJ2-3; the match to TRBD1 covers 7 bases. The V and J ends lost 1 base and 2 bases, in that order; junction bases with no gene match: 6. Germline V lookup: CDR1 SGHDN, CDR2 FVKESK. The CDR3 contains 16 residues. The CDR3 DNA reads as TGTGCCAGCAGCCAAGGAACGACAGGGCTCACAGATACGCAGTATTTT. Translation: CASSQGTTGLTDTQYF.